The clone carrying this T cell receptor beta chain has ten or more counts. The sample originates from a study of molecular identifiers for immune sequencing clone quantification. TCRdb re-derived calls from the PCR reads in MiXCR, one entry per CDR3 protein. This table holds tens of thousands of distinct CDR3 sequences, over 15% found once. Trimming cost V 0 bases and J 4 bases, with 9 bases left between them. The CDR3 is 14 residues long. CDR1 is PRHDT and CDR2 is FYEKMQ in the germline V gene (reference sequence). Input material: naive CD8+ T cells from blood, with Jurkat cell RNA spiked in. Subset in this sample: FACS-sorted CD8+CD4-CCR7+CD45RA+ naive T cells. The sequence derives from a human donor in good health. Some libraries in this study had Jurkat cell RNA spiked in. The chain has TRBV13 and TRBJ2-5, with D uncertain. CDR3 DNA sequence: TGTGCCAGCAGCTTAGGACCTAGGCGAGAGACCCAGTACTTC. Protein product: CASSLGPRRETQYF. The whole variable domain, remainder taken from reference TRBV13 and TRBJ2-5, is AAGVIQSPRHLIKEKRETATLKCYPIPRHDTVYWYQQGPGQDPQFLISFYEKMQSDKGSIPDRFSAQQFSDYHSELNMSSLELGDSALYFCASSLGPRRETQYFGPGTRLLVL.